This T cell receptor (beta chain) was sequenced during a study of beta chain features in type 1 diabetes. Study overall: All samples combined gave 107,917,701 sorted cells for examination.

Every bit of the isolated RNA underwent reverse transcription, so sequencing read expressed TCRB transcripts. Profiled with immunoSEQ multiplex PCR; TCRdb holds only in-frame clones, not every one. The data hold 200,000 to 300,000 clones, with approximately 15% observed a single time. Broader study findings: Relative to healthy donors, patients appeared to have naive, central memory and Treg TCRB repertoires that were more similar. Individuals with type 1 diabetes displayed fewer insertions and more deletions at VDJ junctions. Moderately but significantly shorter TCRB CDR3s were found in Type 1 diabetes patients in all four CD4+ subsets. A possible short-template PCR bias applies equally to patients and controls.

This clone appeared a few times. As yet, its antigen is unknown. Sequences were obtained from naive CD4+ T cells from blood. The receptor was derived from a man younger than 45 with type 1 diabetes.

The DNA for the CDR3 is TGTGCCAGCAGCCAACAGGAAAACACTGAAGCTTTCTTT. This gives the protein CASSQQENTEAFF. The chain has TRBV5-4 and TRBJ1-1; maybe TRBD1 (5 bases). Trimming stripped 4 bases from V and 2 bases from J, with 9 bases between. The CDR3 covers 13 residues. Germline values: CDR1 SGHNT, CDR2 YYREEE (reference sequence). The entire variable domain, with the rest obtained from reference TRBV5-4 and TRBJ1-1, is as follows: ETGVTQSPTHLIKTRGQQVTLRCSSQSGHNTVSWYQQALGQGPQFIFQYYREEENGRGNFPPRFSGLQFPNYSSELNVNALELDDSALYLCASSQQENTEAFFGQGTRLTVV.